Each of the 3 T cell receptor beta chains below was sequenced from the same sample in a study of T-cell reconstitution after alpha-beta-depleted transplantation in children. Unique molecular identifiers were incorporated into the prepared TCRbeta library. TCRdb reprocessed the PCR reads with MiXCR, giving one entry per CDR3 protein. This repertoire shows 450,000 to 600,000 distinct CDR3 sequences, 10% to 13% found once; its top ten account for around 2%. Sequenced here: PBMCs, sampled before TCRalphabeta/CD19-depleted stem cell transplant. All receptors derive from a child aged 2 to 9 with inherited bone marrow failure, due to receive a stem cell transplant.

This clonotype was detected ten times or more. The rearrangement uses TRBV5-1 and TRBJ2-3, with TRBD2 identical over 7 bases. Per the germline V gene, CDR1 is SGHRS and CDR2 is YFSETQ. V lost 6 bases to trimming and J lost 1 base; unmatched junction nucleotides: 5. The CDR3 loop spans 14 amino acids. The CDR3 reads CASTRTSGTDTQYF. The CDR3 DNA reads as TGCGCCAGCACTAGAACTAGCGGCACAGATACGCAGTATTTT.

The chain is built from TRBV19 and TRBJ2-5; tentative D call: TRBD2 (5 bases). Germline-derived CDR1 and CDR2 are LNHDA and SQIVND (reference sequence). The CDR3 covers 16 residues. Trimming pared 6 bases from V and 0 bases from J, leaving 17 bases between. This CDR3 reads CASSPYPTDYQETQYF. CDR3 sequence (DNA): TGTGCCAGTAGCCCCTACCCGACGGACTACCAAGAGACCCAGTACTTC.

This clonotype was counted many times. The V gene is TRBV7-2, the J gene TRBJ2-2, with D perhaps assigned TRBD1 or TRBD2 (5 bases each). The CDR3 contains 16 residues. V was pared by 4 bases and J by 4 bases, with 16 bases between. Germline loops: CDR1 SGHTA, CDR2 FQGNSA. The CDR3 region has the DNA TGTGCCAGCAGCTCACACCTGGGTGGGACCACCGGGGAGCTGTTTTTT. It yields the protein CASSSHLGGTTGELFF.